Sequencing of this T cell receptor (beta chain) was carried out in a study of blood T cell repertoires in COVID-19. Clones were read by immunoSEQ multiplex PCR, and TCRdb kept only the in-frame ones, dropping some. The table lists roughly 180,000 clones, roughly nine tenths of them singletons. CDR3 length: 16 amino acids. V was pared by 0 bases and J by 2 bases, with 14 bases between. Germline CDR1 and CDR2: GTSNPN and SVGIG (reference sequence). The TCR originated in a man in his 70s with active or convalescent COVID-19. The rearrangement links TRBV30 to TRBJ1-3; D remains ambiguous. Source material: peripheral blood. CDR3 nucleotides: TGTGCCTGGAGTGTACGGGGTCTTGTCACTGGAAACACCATATATTTT. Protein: CAWSVRGLVTGNTIYF. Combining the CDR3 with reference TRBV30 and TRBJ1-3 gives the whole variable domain SQTIHQWPATLVQPVGSPLSLECTVEGTSNPNLYWYRQAAGRGLQLLFYSVGIGQISSEVPQNLSASRPQDRQFILSSKKLLLSDSGFYLCAWSVRGLVTGNTIYFGEGSWLTVV.